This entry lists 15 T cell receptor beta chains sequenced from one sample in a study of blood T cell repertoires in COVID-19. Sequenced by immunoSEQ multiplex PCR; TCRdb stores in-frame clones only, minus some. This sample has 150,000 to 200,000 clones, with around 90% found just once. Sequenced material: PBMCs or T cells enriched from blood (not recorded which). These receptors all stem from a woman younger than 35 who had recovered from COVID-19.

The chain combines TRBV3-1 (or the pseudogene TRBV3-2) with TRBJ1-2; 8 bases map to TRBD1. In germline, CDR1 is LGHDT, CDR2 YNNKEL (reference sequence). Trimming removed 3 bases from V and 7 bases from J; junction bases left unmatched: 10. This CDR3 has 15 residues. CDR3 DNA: TGTGCCAGCAGCCAGGCTGGAGCAGGGGGCCGTGGCTACACCTTC. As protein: CASSQAGAGGRGYTF.

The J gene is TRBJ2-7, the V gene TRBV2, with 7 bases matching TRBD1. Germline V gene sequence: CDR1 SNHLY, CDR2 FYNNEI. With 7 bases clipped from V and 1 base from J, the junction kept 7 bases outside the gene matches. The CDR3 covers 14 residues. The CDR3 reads CASTPGTDSYEQYF. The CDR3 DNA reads TGTGCCAGCACCCCCGGGACAGATTCCTACGAGCAGTACTTC. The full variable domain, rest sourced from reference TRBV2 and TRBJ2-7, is EPEVTQTPSHQVTQMGQEVILRCVPISNHLYFYWYRQILGQKVEFLVSFYNNEISEKSEIFDDQFSVERPDGSNFTLKIRSTKLEDSAMYFCASTPGTDSYEQYFGPGTRLTVT.

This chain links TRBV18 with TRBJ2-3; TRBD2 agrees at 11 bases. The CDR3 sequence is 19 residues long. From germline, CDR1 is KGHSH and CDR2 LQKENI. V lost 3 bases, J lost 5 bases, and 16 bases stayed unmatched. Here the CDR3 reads CASSPTILTSGSSRDTQYF. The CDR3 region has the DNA TGTGCCAGCTCACCGACAATCCTTACTAGCGGGAGTTCAAGAGATACGCAGTATTTT.

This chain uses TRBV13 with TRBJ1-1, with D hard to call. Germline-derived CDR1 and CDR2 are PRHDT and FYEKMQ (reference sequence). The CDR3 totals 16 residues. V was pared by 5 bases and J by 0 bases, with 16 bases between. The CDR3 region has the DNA TGTGCCAGCAGCCCATCTAGCAGAGGAATGAACACTGAAGCTTTCTTT. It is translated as CASSPSSRGMNTEAFF.

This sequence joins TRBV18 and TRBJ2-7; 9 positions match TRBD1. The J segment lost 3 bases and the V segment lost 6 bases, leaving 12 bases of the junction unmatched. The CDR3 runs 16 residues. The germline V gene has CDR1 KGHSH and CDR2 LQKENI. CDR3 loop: CASSPLRDRVSYEQYF. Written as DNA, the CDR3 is TGTGCCAGCTCGCCCCTCAGGGACAGGGTGAGCTACGAGCAGTACTTC.

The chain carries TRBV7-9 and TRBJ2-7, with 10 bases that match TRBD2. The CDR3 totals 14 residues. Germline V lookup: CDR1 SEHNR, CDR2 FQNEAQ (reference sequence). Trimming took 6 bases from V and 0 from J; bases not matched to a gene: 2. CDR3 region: CASSSSGSSYEQYF. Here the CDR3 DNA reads TGTGCCAGCAGTTCTAGCGGGAGCTCCTACGAGCAGTACTTC. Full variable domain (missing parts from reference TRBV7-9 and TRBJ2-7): DTGVSQNPRHKITKRGQNVTFRCDPISEHNRLYWYRQTLGQGPEFLTYFQNEAQLEKSRLLSDRFSAERPKGSFSTLEIQRTEQGDSAMYLCASSSSGSSYEQYFGPGTRLTVT.

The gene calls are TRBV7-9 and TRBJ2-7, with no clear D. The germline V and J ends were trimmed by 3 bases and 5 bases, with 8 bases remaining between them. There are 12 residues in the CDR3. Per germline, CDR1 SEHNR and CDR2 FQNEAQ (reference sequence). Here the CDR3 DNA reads TGTGCCAGCAGCTTCGGGTCCAACGAGCAGTACTTC. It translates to CASSFGSNEQYF. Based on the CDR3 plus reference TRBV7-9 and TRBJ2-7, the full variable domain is DTGVSQNPRHKITKRGQNVTFRCDPISEHNRLYWYRQTLGQGPEFLTYFQNEAQLEKSRLLSDRFSAERPKGSFSTLEIQRTEQGDSAMYLCASSFGSNEQYFGPGTRLTVT.

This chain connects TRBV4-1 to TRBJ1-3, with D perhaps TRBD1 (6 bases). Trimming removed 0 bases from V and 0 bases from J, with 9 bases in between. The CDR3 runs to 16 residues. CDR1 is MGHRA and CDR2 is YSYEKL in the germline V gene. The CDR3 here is CASSQDLDSSGNTIYF. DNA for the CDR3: TGCGCCAGCAGCCAAGATCTGGACAGCTCTGGAAACACCATATATTTT.

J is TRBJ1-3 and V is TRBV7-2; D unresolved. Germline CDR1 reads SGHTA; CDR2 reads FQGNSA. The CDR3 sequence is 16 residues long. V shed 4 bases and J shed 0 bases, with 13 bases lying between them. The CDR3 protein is CASSWAHLGSGNTIYF. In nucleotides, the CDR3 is TGTGCCAGCAGCTGGGCCCACCTGGGCTCTGGAAACACCATATATTTT.

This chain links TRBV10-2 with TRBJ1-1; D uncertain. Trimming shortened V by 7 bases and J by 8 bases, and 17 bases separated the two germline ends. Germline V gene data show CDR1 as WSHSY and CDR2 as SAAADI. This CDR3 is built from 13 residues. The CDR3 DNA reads TGCGCCAGCACCCCAAGTTGGGGAGAGGAAGCTTTCTTT. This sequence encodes CASTPSWGEEAFF.

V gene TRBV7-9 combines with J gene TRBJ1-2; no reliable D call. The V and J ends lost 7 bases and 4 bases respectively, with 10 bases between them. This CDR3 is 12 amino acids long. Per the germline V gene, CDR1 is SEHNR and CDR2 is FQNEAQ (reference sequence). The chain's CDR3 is CASTEAGYGYTF. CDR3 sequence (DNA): TGTGCCAGCACTGAAGCTGGCTATGGCTACACCTTC.

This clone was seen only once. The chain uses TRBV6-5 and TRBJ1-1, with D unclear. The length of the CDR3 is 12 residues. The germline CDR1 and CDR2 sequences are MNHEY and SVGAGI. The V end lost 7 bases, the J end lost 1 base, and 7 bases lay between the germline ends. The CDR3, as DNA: TGTGCCAGCACTTTGGCGAACACTGAAGCTTTCTTT. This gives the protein CASTLANTEAFF.

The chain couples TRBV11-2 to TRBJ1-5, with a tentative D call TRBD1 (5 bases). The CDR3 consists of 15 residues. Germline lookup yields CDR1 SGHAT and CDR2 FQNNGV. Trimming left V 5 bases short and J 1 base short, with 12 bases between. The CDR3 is CASSAAGYSNQPQHF. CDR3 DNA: TGTGCCAGCAGCGCTGCAGGGTACAGCAATCAGCCCCAGCATTTT.

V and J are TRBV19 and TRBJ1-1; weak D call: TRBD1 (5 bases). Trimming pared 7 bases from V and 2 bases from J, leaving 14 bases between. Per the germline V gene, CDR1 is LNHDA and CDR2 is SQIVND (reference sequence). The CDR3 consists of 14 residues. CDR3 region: CASKRDFLNTEAFF. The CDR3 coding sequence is TGTGCCAGTAAGAGGGACTTTCTCAACACTGAAGCTTTCTTT. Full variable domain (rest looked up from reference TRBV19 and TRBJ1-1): DGGITQSPKYLFRKEGQNVTLSCEQNLNHDAMYWYRQDPGQGLRLIYYSQIVNDFQKGDIAEGYSVSREKKESFPLTVTSAQKNPTAFYLCASKRDFLNTEAFFGQGTRLTVV.

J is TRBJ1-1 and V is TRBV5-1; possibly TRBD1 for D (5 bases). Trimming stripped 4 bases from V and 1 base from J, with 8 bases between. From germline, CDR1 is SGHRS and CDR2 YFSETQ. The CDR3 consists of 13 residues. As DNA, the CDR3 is TGCGCCAGCAGCGCCGACAGGAACACTGAAGCTTTCTTT. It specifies CASSADRNTEAFF. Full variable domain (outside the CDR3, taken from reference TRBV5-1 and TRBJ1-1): KAGVTQTPRYLIKTRGQQVTLSCSPISGHRSVSWYQQTPGQGLQFLFEYFSETQRNKGNFPGRFSGRQFSNSRSEMNVSTLELGDSALYLCASSADRNTEAFFGQGTRLTVV.